Listed below are T cell receptor beta chains from one sample, sequenced in a study of blood T cell repertoires in COVID-19. The data were produced by immunoSEQ multiplex PCR, yet TCRdb's version contains in-frame clones alone and is incomplete. There are hundreds of thousands of clones in the sample; roughly 91% occur only once, and less than 3.5% lies in the top ten. The specimen was PBMCs or T cells enriched from blood (not recorded which). These receptors all come from a woman aged 50 to 60 who had been exposed to COVID-19. CDR3s include the opening cysteine and the closing phenylalanine or tryptophan.

16,TRBV28,TRBJ1-6,CASSPSTGVGNSPLHF
13,TRBV2,TRBJ2-7,CASVNRHSYEQYF
15,TRBV6-5,TRBJ2-2,CASSTLAGGTGELFF
15,TRBV3-1/TRBV3-2,TRBJ2-7,CASSRSRTVSYEQYF
14,TRBV6-5,TRBJ1-5,CASRQQGVHQPQHF
13,TRBV12-3/TRBV12-4,TRBJ1-5,CASSLQGVQPQHF
17,TRBV20-1,TRBJ2-7,CSASSPRQARGGYEQYF
16,TRBV6-1,TRBJ2-5,CASSENREILQETQYF
14,TRBV28,TRBJ1-2,CASSVPGQGDGYTF
15,TRBV5-1,TRBJ1-4,CASSSHGETNEKLFF
16,TRBV27,TRBJ1-3,CASRSFAIDSGNTIYF
14,TRBV5-6,TRBJ2-7,CASSLAQSIYEQYF
11,TRBV6-5,TRBJ1-2,CASRLGDGYTF
13,TRBV2,TRBJ1-1,CASRRDLGTEAFF
18,TRBV4-1,TRBJ2-7,CASSQVETQGAYVYEQYF
13,TRBV4-1,TRBJ1-6,CASSPPGSSPLHF
14,TRBV7-9,TRBJ2-2,CASSLDEKPGELFF
15,TRBV9,TRBJ1-5,CASSVGQGSNQPQHF
15,TRBV11-2,TRBJ1-2,CASSLDPRGGHGYTF
15,TRBV5-1,TRBJ1-2,CASSLGTGGGYGYTF
18,TRBV27,TRBJ2-6,CASSRTSGKLSGANVLTF
16,TRBV4-1,TRBJ1-4,CASSQGGWTRGEKLFF
16,TRBV19,TRBJ1-6,CASSLTGGIFNSPLHF
11,TRBV20-1,TRBJ2-1,CSVQAGDSEFF
13,TRBV28,TRBJ1-5,CATTDRGYQPQHF
14,TRBV2,TRBJ2-7,CASRGTGLTYEQYF
13,TRBV9,TRBJ1-2,CASSVEGASGYTF